This T cell receptor (beta chain) was recovered during a study of cytomegalovirus exposure and HLA in healthy donors (dated by TCRdb to 2016 to 2017). Study-level background: An earlier analysis of approximately 640 of the donors reported about 250 Gb of sequence data and more than 90 million unique TCR beta sequences from roughly 180 million T cells. Approximately 310 gigabases of sequencing data and tens of millions of unique TCR sequences were included in an early release covering around 600 HLA-typed donors. Among the roughly 400 genotyped donors, around 81% belonged to the genetic ancestry cluster associated with self-reported Caucasian donors. The study aimed to test whether signatures of past pathogen exposure could be identified by cataloging public T cell receptors. The study used immunosequencing to profile the T cell repertoires of 670 or so subjects and linked those repertoires to cytomegalovirus serostatus. A separate validation cohort of roughly 130 different subjects was used in addition to the 666-subject first cohort. To predict cytomegalovirus infection status, the study combined high-throughput TCR immunosequencing, statistical association of individual TCRs with disease status, and machine learning. A later analysis re-examined previously published TCR beta repertoires from about 700 donors and added high-resolution HLA genotyping to investigate patterns of TCR occurrence. In the later analysis, no new phenotypic data were used to find candidate immune exposures; instead, reliance was placed on TCR beta sequences and their occurrence across donors. An earlier analysis of around 640 of the donors used high-throughput TCR beta sequencing to judge whether each TCR beta V gene segment behaved as functional or pseudogenic. Alongside the repertoire data, information on donor age, sex, ethnicity and CMV serostatus was compiled. In a later genetic analysis, genome-wide SNP genotypes for about 55% of the roughly 670 donors were used, and that subset was treated as a discovery cohort. Every repertoire in the discovery cohort had been generated on one and the same sequencing platform. HLA typing included class I and class II loci at four-digit resolution. The number of typed donors differed by locus: 629-630 for A, B, C, DRB1 and DQB1; 522 for DQA1; 606 for DPA1; and around 490 for DPB1. Because of strong linkage in the cohort, five DR-DQ haplotypes were treated as single units for association and clustering. On average, roughly 250,000 unique TCR beta nucleotide sequences were sequenced per donor among some 430 genotyped donors of the cohort, with 15% to 20% of those sequences being non-productive. The paper as a whole reports these results and caveats: When HLA alleles, especially DR and DQ, strongly co-occurred, TCR associations were difficult to assign to individual alleles. The classifier was reported to diagnose cytomegalovirus status with high specificity and sensitivity in both the original and validation cohorts. According to a later analysis, most CMV-associated TCR beta chains appeared to be HLA-restricted, and the HLA associations seemed to be driven largely by CMV exposure. A cluster of highly shared sequence variants was judged likely to represent a technical artifact of the sequencing pipeline. Because HLA typing was unavailable for some donors at each locus, only the typed subset was used in association tests. At a false discovery rate of 0.05, a later analysis linked about 16,000 TCR beta sequences to specific HLA alleles. Roughly uniform sequencing depth across donors was assumed in presence/absence analyses, although this assumption may not hold. For the cohort, immune exposure information was limited to CMV serostatus. In a later analysis, several top co-occurrence clusters were reported to appear linked to parvovirus B19, influenza, CMV and Epstein-Barr virus. Linkage disequilibrium might explain the correlated functional status among segregating V segments, but an unknown experimental factor could not be ruled out. In a later genetic analysis, fewer N-insertions in productive TCRs were reported among donors in an Asian-associated ancestry cluster than the approximately 670-donor mean. Only TCR beta chains were sequenced in this cohort, and the absence of alpha or paired-chain data limited detectable features. A further reported finding was that TCR beta sequences accurately predicted the HLA-A and HLA-B alleles for most subjects in the first cohort. It was suggested by the authors that the approach could potentially be generalized to other disease states and immunological phenotypes. In an earlier analysis of about 540 of the donors, most TCR beta V segments were observed in productive rearrangements about 87% or about 30% of the time, broadly matching IMGT annotations. The study gave a list of over 150 TCR beta chains associated with cytomegalovirus. Because counts were too low, roughly 17 rarely observed V segments, including chromosome 9 orphons, were left out of the earlier analysis of some 640 of the donors. Across donors, most TCR sequences were observed very rarely, whereas some public TCRs were present in many individuals. A later analysis found that TCR association rates varied across HLA loci, with DRB1 alleles showing the most associated TCRs and HLA-C alleles the fewest. The 87-base-pair reads could not distinguish some IMGT-functional V segments, including TRBV6-2 and TRBV6-3, so those segments were excluded. Three of the identified cytomegalovirus-associated TCR beta chains were confirmed in vitro to be specific for cytomegalovirus antigens. Compared with equally common non-associated chains, HLA-associated TCR beta chains in a later analysis were more clonally expanded and had lower generation probabilities. An association between a missense DCLRE1C variant and V-gene and J-gene trimming of TCR beta chains was found in a later genetic analysis and replicated in an independent cohort.

The cohort was made up of 500 to 850 healthy bone marrow donors. All cohort members were sampled while nominally healthy, although unrecorded immune exposures were likely present. The donor was CMV seropositive and belonged to the group of 250 to 300 seropositive cohort members. Each donor provided a peripheral blood sample, and peripheral blood mononuclear cells were used for TCR beta sequencing. The Qiagen DNeasy Blood Extraction Kit was used to extract genomic DNA from the blood cell samples. The CDR3 holds 13 amino acids from the cysteine to the phenylalanine. The sequence is cut down to CDR3 DNA, 39 bases in frame from base 1. The germline V gene gives CDR1 as MDHEN and CDR2 as SYDVKM. V is cut by 5 bases and J by 5 bases, and the space between the germline ends is 13 bases. Receptor amplification or capture employed the immunoSEQ multiplex PCR assay. The multiplex PCR relied on a mix of 60 forward primers for TCR Vbeta segments and 13 reverse primers for TCR Jbeta segments. The CDR3 region of rearranged TCR beta genes was amplified from genomic DNA with a multiplex PCR assay. The amplified TCR beta libraries were sequenced on the Illumina HiSeq System as 87-base-pair reads. For the original study's pipeline: Across the 666 repertoires, a later analysis counted roughly 77 million unique TCR beta chains, about 10 million of which were shared by at least two donors. A nearest-neighbor algorithm error-corrected the raw reads and collapsed the reads into unique sequences, merging closely related sequences to remove PCR and sequencing errors. CDR3 sequences were aligned to IMGT reference sequences to assign V, D and J gene segments. For a sequence to be retained, a match of at least six nucleotides was required to both a V gene segment and a J gene segment. Rearrangements were classified as productive when the CDR3 lacked stop codons and remained in frame with V and J, and all other rearrangements were classified as non-productive. Following IMGT convention, CDR3 was defined as the stretch from the second conserved V-encoded cysteine up to the conserved J-encoded phenylalanine. The earlier analysis of fewer than 750 of the donors excluded sequences that lacked an unambiguous match to a single V gene segment. An earlier analysis of some 500 of the donors classified V segments as functional when productive rearrangements were above 56.7% and as segregating when the standard deviation between donors was above 5%. A statistical classification framework was developed to diagnose cytomegalovirus status using the catalog of TCR beta chain sequences. In a later analysis, TCR nucleotide sequences were compared against IMGT/GENE-DB human TR gene sequences so that V and J genes could be assigned. The TCRdist pipeline was used in a later analysis to assign CDR3 sequences and most-parsimonious VDJ recombination scenarios. In a later analysis, each TCR beta chain was defined by its CDR3 amino acid sequence together with its V-gene family, and reads without a unique V-gene family were excluded. To address suspected cross-contamination and a sequencing artifact, a later analysis removed approximately 600 highly shared, low-generation-probability nucleotide sequences. In a later analysis, a clonal expansion index was calculated for each public chain from normalized within-repertoire ranks of inferred template counts. In a later analysis, generation probabilities were computed with a VDJ recombination model fitted to out-of-frame rearrangements, and the resulting probabilities were checked against IGoR. Hypergeometric tests were used in a later analysis to score TCR-TCR, TCR-HLA and TCR-CMV co-occurrence, with a repertoire-size bias correction applied to the TCR pairs. False discovery rates were estimated in a later analysis by permuting HLA or CMV assignments 20 times. In a later analysis, co-occurring TCRs were grouped using DBSCAN, with TCRdist sequence similarity added in when clustering inside HLA-allele-positive subsets. Repertoires with fewer than 30,000 or more than 120,000 public chains, plus five repertoires with anomalous nucleotide sharing, were excluded from co-occurrence clustering. TCRdb took this table from immuneACCESS and kept in-frame rearrangements with V and J called. Such tables lack part of the clones; where checked against another copy, unresolved V genes explain under half of the gap, and the rest is unexplained. The V and J calls and clone size were taken over from that table, and D and trimming were inferred from the DNA. The sample table shows about 59,000 clones, and approximately 75% are seen once. The ten largest account for 6.8% of the sample.

Comments on this clone: There is no known antigen for this receptor. No base-level quality is on record; no much larger clone is a single base apart.

The sample consisted of PBMCs. The TCR sequence derives from a man aged 25-45 years in good health and CMV-seropositive. This sequence uses TRBV28 and TRBJ2-7; a tentative D call is TRBD1 (5 bases match). CDR3 protein: CASSPVGVDEQYF. The nucleotides read TGTGCCAGCAGTCCAGTAGGGGTCGACGAGCAGTACTTC.